A selection of T cell receptor beta chains follows, all from one sample in a study of T cells after yellow fever vaccination. TCRdb called the 5' RACE reads again in MiXCR, with one record for every CDR3 protein. This sample has some 600,000 distinct CDR3 sequences, with approximately 13% found just once. The sample in question was PBMCs, obtained on the day of the yellow fever booster vaccination. These receptors all come from a man aged 25 to 45 who received the YFV17D yellow fever vaccine. The conserved cysteine and the conserved F or W are not part of the CDR3 here. For some rows the clone size is stated as once, few or many, or as a class when expanded; others skip it.

TRBJ1-5 | TRBV7-2 | . | ASSPSGNSNLPQH
TRBJ1-1 | TRBV10-3 | . | AIKNPEAF
TRBJ2-5 | TRBV20-1 | few | SATRLPETQY
TRBJ2-5 | TRBV29-1 | few | SVAPRGEGETQY
TRBJ1-5 | TRBV20-1 | . | SARTGNRPNQPQH
TRBJ2-5 | TRBV5-1 | . | ASSGVQVEETQY
TRBJ2-1 | TRBV10-2 | . | ASLPTSGRAGGNNEQF
TRBJ2-4 | TRBV18 | . | ASSPGTGLAKNIQY
TRBJ2-7 | TRBV19 | few | ASSRAPSYEQY
TRBJ2-1 | TRBV5-1 | . | ASSLEGLADNEQF
TRBJ2-7 | TRBV12-3/TRBV12-4 | many | ASRHRAYEQY
TRBJ2-3 | TRBV9 | . | ASSVVSTDTQY
TRBJ2-7 | TRBV7-2 | . | ASSSVNGPYEQY
TRBJ2-7 | TRBV7-9 | many | ASSFDRGSYEQY
TRBJ2-2 | TRBV4-3 | . | ASSQDGRFVEGTGELF
TRBJ2-3 | TRBV10-2 | . | ATTGLAGGGTDTQY
TRBJ2-1 | TRBV4-3 | . | ASSQGLAGGWEQF
TRBJ2-7 | TRBV10-3 | few | AISDSGLTYEQY
TRBJ2-7 | TRBV15 | few | ATSRLRTSGKSYEQY
TRBJ2-2 | TRBV12-3/TRBV12-4 | . | ASSLRGPSRGTGELF
TRBJ2-5 | TRBV12-3/TRBV12-4 | few | ASREGDFSWYQETQY
TRBJ2-2 | TRBV4-2 | . | ASSQGSQRGLTGELF
TRBJ2-1 | TRBV19 | few | ASSIEPPPISGRGDNEQF
TRBJ2-5 | TRBV20-1 | few | SARDRGLEETQY
TRBJ1-1 | TRBV12-3/TRBV12-4 | . | ASSNTGGPEAF
TRBJ2-1 | TRBV5-1 | few | ASSTAGDSSYNEQF
TRBJ2-3 | TRBV20-1 | . | SARVHRQSIWH
TRBJ1-1 | TRBV6-2/TRBV6-3 | few | ASRVDRVGTEAF
TRBJ2-1 | TRBV20-1 | many | SARDGTSGRFHEQF
TRBJ2-1 | TRBV6-6 | few | ASSPLPDEQF
TRBJ1-4 | TRBV5-1 | few | ASSLSGENEKLF
TRBJ2-7 | TRBV20-1 | once | SARGTGGTYEQY
TRBJ2-1 | TRBV24-1 | few | ATSVGAAHNEQF
TRBJ1-4 | TRBV5-5 | . | ASSLFGEEKLF
TRBJ2-5 | TRBV21-1 | . | ASSKGLEQETQY
TRBJ2-1 | TRBV30 | few | AWRGELAGSHSYNEQF
TRBJ2-1 | TRBV4-1 | . | PSAPGGGVDNEQF
TRBJ1-1 | TRBV6-2/TRBV6-3 | few | ASSLILGGTEAF
TRBJ1-1 | TRBV18 | few | ASSVAFMNTEAF
TRBJ2-1 | TRBV30 | few | AWTLGGPDEQF